Detailed here is one T cell receptor (beta chain). Its target is unknown. Repertoires were generated with immunoSEQ multiplex PCR, while TCRdb's copy carries only in-frame clones and drops some. The sample carries 15,000 or so clones, roughly 71% recorded once. This sample is part of a study of neoadjuvant anti-PD-1 for oral cavity cancer. Whole-study context: Around day 43, patients without progression received a fourth nivolumab dose before surgery. Regarding the study as a whole: PBMC Gini-index clonality exceeded responders' in non-responders post-nivolumab.

Indicated time point: after neoadjuvant nivolumab, at surgical resection. V lost 5 bases to trimming and J lost 5 bases, with 3 bases between them. The CDR3 is 11 amino acids. CDR1 and CDR2 (germline): MDHEN, SYDVKM. The TCR originated in a person between 35 and 79 years old with oral cavity squamous cell carcinoma. The source was PBMCs, collected after nivolumab (anti-PD-1) treatment. The chain uses TRBV28 and TRBJ1-4; D remains unclear. Written as DNA, the CDR3 is TGTGCCAGCAGTGGGAATGAAAAACTGTTTTTT. Its translation is CASSGNEKLFF.